Shown below are 17 T cell receptor beta chains from a single sample sequenced in a study of blood T cell repertoires in COVID-19. Assay: immunoSEQ multiplex PCR; the TCRdb copy retains only in-frame clones and omits some. The sample lists roughly 60,000 clones, approximately 80% occurring once. Material for sequencing was peripheral blood. These receptors originate from a man aged 50-60 years with COVID-19, enrolled during active disease.

This sequence joins TRBV9 and TRBJ2-2; D not resolved. Germline V gene sequence: CDR1 SGDLS, CDR2 YYNGEE. V lost 3 bases, J lost 2 bases, and 23 bases lay in between. The CDR3 sequence is 19 residues long. DNA for the CDR3: TGTGCCAGCAGCGCCGCAACTTCCTCGGCCCAGCGAAACACCGGGGAGCTGTTTTTT. This sequence encodes CASSAATSSAQRNTGELFF.

V gene TRBV28 combines with J gene TRBJ2-3; D perhaps matches TRBD2 (5 bases). This CDR3 is built from 14 residues. The V gene's germline CDR1 is MDHEN and CDR2 SYDVKM. With 3 bases removed from V and 5 bases from J, the gap between germline ends came to 12 bases. CDR3 bases: TGTGCCAGCAGTTTCCCCCCGAGGGTAGATACGCAGTATTTT. Translation: CASSFPPRVDTQYF.

This rearrangement joins TRBV28 to TRBJ2-2; D is possibly TRBD2 (5 bases). Looked up from germline, CDR1 is MDHEN and CDR2 is SYDVKM. Trimming pared 6 bases from V and 4 bases from J, leaving 15 bases between. The CDR3 length is 15 residues. CDR3 bases: TGTGCCAGCAGCACGACGGACTCAAGCACCGGGGAGCTGTTTTTT. Translation: CASSTTDSSTGELFF.

This clone was seen once. The chain carries TRBV7-2 and TRBJ2-5, with TRBD2 matching over 12 bases. The germline V gene has CDR1 SGHTA and CDR2 FQGNSA. CDR3 size: 17 residues. After removal of 0 bases from V and 4 bases from J, the junction contained 6 bases not matched to a gene. CDR3 nucleotides: TGTGCCAGCAGCTTAGCTGGACTAGCGGGATTGGGAGAGACCCAGTACTTC. It codes for CASSLAGLAGLGETQYF.

This sequence joins TRBV16 and TRBJ1-1; D is perhaps TRBD1 (6 bases). Germline CDR1 KGHSY, CDR2 FQNENV. The germline V and J ends were trimmed by 2 bases and 1 base, with 11 bases remaining between them. There are 15 residues in the CDR3. The CDR3 protein is CASSQDRPGNTEAFF. For the CDR3, the DNA is TGTGCCAGCAGCCAAGACAGGCCAGGGAACACTGAAGCTTTCTTT.

The V call is TRBV18, the J call TRBJ1-5; 8 positions agree with TRBD1. The V segment lost 4 bases and the J segment 10 bases; nucleotides outside the gene matches: 6. The CDR3 is made up of 13 amino acids. Germline CDR1 is KGHSH and CDR2 is LQKENI. CDR3 DNA: TGTGCCAGCTCACAACAACAGGGGGAACCCCAGCATTTT. Residues: CASSQQQGEPQHF. The whole variable domain, filled in from reference TRBV18 and TRBJ1-5, reads NAGVMQNPRHLVRRRGQEARLRCSPMKGHSHVYWYRQLPEEGLKFMVYLQKENIIDESGMPKERFSAEFPKEGPSILRIQQVVRGDSAAYFCASSQQQGEPQHFGDGTRLSIL.

The chain is built from TRBV5-6 and TRBJ2-1; 10 nucleotides line up with TRBD2. The CDR3 runs to 17 residues. J lost 0 bases, V lost 0 bases, and 3 bases had no gene match. Germline loops: CDR1 SGHDT, CDR2 YYEEEE. CDR3 bases: TGTGCCAGCAGCTTGGAGACTAGCGGGCTCTCCTACAATGAGCAGTTCTTC. Protein sequence: CASSLETSGLSYNEQFF.

This chain connects TRBV27 to TRBJ2-1, with D maybe TRBD1 (6 bases). Germline V gives CDR1 MNHEY, CDR2 SMNVEV (reference sequence). Trimming removed 6 bases from V and 2 bases from J, with 14 bases in between. There are 15 residues in the CDR3. The CDR3 sequence is CASRNRDSTYNEQFF. In DNA, the CDR3 is TGTGCCAGCAGAAACAGGGATTCCACCTACAATGAGCAGTTCTTC.

The rearrangement links TRBV28 to TRBJ1-1; D remains unclear. The CDR3 consists of 17 residues. The germline V gene encodes CDR1 MDHEN and CDR2 SYDVKM. The V end lost 6 bases, the J end lost 0 bases, and 20 bases lay between the germline ends. The CDR3 is CASSPTVEGWVNTEAFF. The CDR3 bases are TGTGCCAGCAGCCCCACCGTTGAGGGATGGGTGAACACTGAAGCTTTCTTT.

This chain's CDR3 is CASSGSRGETQYF. The CDR3 region has the DNA TGTGCCAGTAGCGGGAGTCGGGGGGAGACCCAGTACTTC. The chain combines TRBV19 with TRBJ2-5; TRBD2 is a possible D gene (6 bases). Trimming took 6 bases from V and 5 from J, leaving 13 bases between them. Germline V gives CDR1 LNHDA, CDR2 SQIVND (reference sequence). The CDR3 consists of 13 residues.

The chain links TRBV24-1 to TRBJ2-1; TRBD2 agrees at 11 bases. Germline CDR1 and CDR2: KGHDR and SFDVKD. The CDR3 loop spans 16 amino acids. The junction had 6 bases not matched to a gene; V was cut back by 3 bases and J by 6 bases. CDR3 sequence: CATSDPGSGRANEQFF. The CDR3 DNA follows: TGTGCCACCAGTGATCCAGGTAGCGGGAGGGCCAATGAGCAGTTCTTC.

This rearrangement joins TRBV28 to TRBJ1-6, with a possible D match to TRBD1 (5 bases). This CDR3 spans 17 amino acids. Trimming took 6 bases from V and 0 from J, leaving 15 bases between them. The germline CDR1 and CDR2 sequences are MDHEN and SYDVKM. This CDR3 is CASSSLGGSSYNSPLHF. The CDR3, as DNA: TGTGCCAGCAGCTCTCTGGGGGGGAGCTCCTATAATTCACCCCTCCACTTT.

A few counts support this clone. The genes are TRBV7-2 and TRBJ2-5; 9 bases match TRBD1. This CDR3 region has 17 residues. Germline loops: CDR1 SGHTA, CDR2 FQGNSA. V shed 2 bases and J 4 bases; nucleotides not matched to a gene: 11. CDR3 protein: CASSLFPQGALGETQYF. The CDR3 DNA reads TGTGCCAGCAGCTTATTTCCACAGGGGGCGCTAGGAGAGACCCAGTACTTC.

This sequence joins TRBV28 and TRBJ1-3, with D hard to call. There are 14 residues in the CDR3. Germline-derived CDR1 and CDR2 are MDHEN and SYDVKM. V was cut by 4 bases and J by 4 bases, with 11 bases left in between. This CDR3 is CASSSTMEGNTIYF. The CDR3 region has the DNA TGTGCCAGCAGTTCTACGATGGAGGGAAACACCATATATTTT.

The chain employs TRBV7-2 and TRBJ2-2, with a weak D call TRBD2 (5 bases). Germline V gene data show CDR1 as SGHTA and CDR2 as FQGNSA. This CDR3 is 13 amino acids long. V lost 2 bases and J lost 6, with 7 bases in between. This CDR3 reads CASSLFGAGELFF. Written as DNA, the CDR3 is TGTGCCAGCAGCTTATTCGGGGCCGGGGAGCTGTTTTTT.

The chain joins TRBV19 to TRBJ2-1, with 9 bases aligning to TRBD2. The germline gives CDR1 LNHDA, CDR2 SQIVND (reference sequence). V lost 6 bases, J lost 7 bases, and 10 bases stayed unmatched. The CDR3 spans 15 residues. This chain's CDR3 is CASSPRGGRANEQFF. The CDR3 bases are TGTGCCAGTAGCCCGAGAGGCGGGAGGGCGAATGAGCAGTTCTTC.

V and J are TRBV6-6 and TRBJ1-6; no definite D call. This CDR3 is built from 12 residues. Germline-derived CDR1 and CDR2 are MNHNY and SVGAGI (reference sequence). V lost 2 bases and J lost 7, with 3 bases in between. DNA of the CDR3: TGTGCCAGCAGTTACCAAAATTCACCCCTCCACTTT. Translation: CASSYQNSPLHF.